The subject of this entry is one T cell receptor beta chain. Its specificity is unknown. These data come from a study of siplizumab effects on memory and regulatory T cells. Findings and caveats of the study: With siplizumab, Treg-derived clones averaged roughly 62% of mappable alloreactive CD4+ clones, versus less than 35% in controls. Proliferating clones, CD4+ or CD8+, lacked an assignable naive or memory phenotype in roughly 75-96% of cases. Some alloreactive sequences were traceable to unstimulated CD4+ memory cells, and siplizumab significantly reduced them.

For every sample, around 9.6 x 10^4 TCR templates were assayed. TCRdb's table, derived via immunoSEQ multiplex PCR, lists solely in-frame clones and lacks some. The repertoire holds tens of thousands of clones, with 93% as singletons. The CDR3 is made up of 19 amino acids. Between the trimmed V and J ends, which lost 4 bases and 3 bases, there was a span of 27 bases. In germline, CDR1 is LGHNT, CDR2 FRNRAP. The material sequenced was CD8+ T cells sorted from blood. The chain has TRBV12-5 and TRBJ1-2; D uncertain. This sequence was found in a human donor in good health. This chain's CDR3 is CASGSGPWSGSPLDYGYTF. CDR3 nucleotide sequence: TGTGCTAGTGGTTCGGGCCCGTGGTCGGGGAGTCCCCTGGACTATGGCTACACCTTC.